A selection of T cell receptor beta chains follows, all from one sample in a study of shared clonotypes between healthy human individuals. Some clones are missing from TCRdb's copy, which holds only in-frame ones; the method was immunoSEQ multiplex PCR. The table lists about 1 million clones, roughly 75% of them singletons, with around 1.5% in the top ten. The sample comprised memory CD4+ T cells sorted from blood. Every receptor here comes from a young man in good health. The CDR3 runs from the conserved cysteine through the conserved F or W. A D gene is named only where the DNA matches it firmly. The size field is filled for only some rows; it gives once, few, many or a size class.

D | J | size | length | V | DNA | CDR3
NA | TRBJ1-1 | once | 15 | TRBV6-1 | TGTGCCAGCACCTTGGGGGACACCTTGAACACTGAAGCTTTCTTT | CASTLGDTLNTEAFF
NA | TRBJ1-3 | NA | 15 | TRBV9 | TGTGCCAGCAGCGTATGGGCCTCGGCGGGAAACACCATATATTTT | CASSVWASAGNTIYF
NA | TRBJ1-2 | NA | 15 | TRBV6-5 | TGTGCCAGCAGTTACTCGGAAAAGGGAAACTATGGCTACACCTTC | CASSYSEKGNYGYTF
NA | TRBJ2-1 | few | 14 | TRBV6-6 | TGTGCCAGCAGTTCGACAGTCTCCTACAATGAGCAGTTCTTC | CASSSTVSYNEQFF
NA | TRBJ2-6 | NA | 15 | TRBV28 | TGTGCCAGCAGTTTAAGTAAGTCTGGGGCCAACGTCCTGACTTTC | CASSLSKSGANVLTF
TRBD2 | TRBJ2-1 | NA | 14 | TRBV10-3 | TGTGCCATCCTAGCGGGGGGACCCTACAATGAGCAGTTCTTC | CAILAGGPYNEQFF
TRBD1 | TRBJ2-3 | NA | 16 | TRBV9 | TGTGCCAGCAGCGTAGAGCCGACAGGGGGCACAGATACGCAGTATTTT | CASSVEPTGGTDTQYF
NA | TRBJ1-5 | NA | 15 | TRBV19 | TGTGCCAGTAGTATCACCAGGGGAAACAATCAGCCCCAGCATTTT | CASSITRGNNQPQHF
NA | TRBJ1-4 | NA | 18 | TRBV11-2 | TGTGCCAGCAGCTTAAGGCGCCCCGGGAGGGCAACTAATGAAAAACTGTTTTTT | CASSLRRPGRATNEKLFF
TRBD2 | TRBJ2-1 | NA | 16 | TRBV12-5 | TGTGCTAGTGGCCTCCTTACTAGCGGGAGGGGCGATGAGCAGTTCTTC | CASGLLTSGRGDEQFF
NA | TRBJ2-7 | once | 14 | TRBV15 | TGTGCCACCAGCAGAGTTGGAGGACTCTACGAGCAGTACTTC | CATSRVGGLYEQYF
NA | TRBJ2-5 | NA | 15 | TRBV15 | TGTGCCACCAGCAGAGAAAGAGGTATTAGAGAGACCCAGTACTTC | CATSRERGIRETQYF
NA | TRBJ2-2 | NA | 13 | TRBV5-5 | TGTGCCAGCAGAATCCTTGACTACGGGGAGCTGTTTTTT | CASRILDYGELFF
NA | TRBJ2-3 | few | 14 | TRBV18 | TGTGCCAGCTCACCAACACGTAGCACAGATACGCAGTATTTT | CASSPTRSTDTQYF
TRBD1 | TRBJ2-1 | once | 15 | TRBV29-1 | TGCAGCGTTGACGGGAGACAGGGGGGGAGCAATGAGCAGTTCTTC | CSVDGRQGGSNEQFF
NA | TRBJ1-2 | NA | 11 | TRBV19 | TGTGCCAGTAGTATCCAATTTGGCTACACCTTC | CASSIQFGYTF
NA | TRBJ2-1 | few | 13 | TRBV29-1 | TGCAGCCTGGGGCGGGGACGGGGCAATGAGCAGTTCTTC | CSLGRGRGNEQFF
NA | TRBJ2-5 | few | 13 | TRBV5-6 | TGTGCCAGCAGCTTGGGGCTAGGGGAGGACCAGTACTTC | CASSLGLGEDQYF
NA | TRBJ1-6 | NA | 15 | TRBV15 | TGTGCCACCAGCAGTGACCCGGACGGTAATTCACCCCTCCACTTT | CATSSDPDGNSPLHF
NA | TRBJ1-2 | once | 15 | TRBV18 | TGTGCCAGTGGGCCGTTGGAAGAACTGAACTATGGCTACACCTTC | CASGPLEELNYGYTF
TRBD2 | TRBJ2-2 | NA | 18 | TRBV5-4 | TGTGCCAGCAGCGTAAAAATTGGCGGGGGGTACTACACCGGGGAGCTGTTTTTT | CASSVKIGGGYYTGELFF
NA | TRBJ1-1 | NA | 17 | TRBV5-4 | TGTGCCAGCAGTCCGGGGAGGGGGGAATCCCTTAACACTGAAGCTTTCTTT | CASSPGRGESLNTEAFF
NA | TRBJ1-1 | NA | 14 | TRBV7-8 | TGTGCCAGCAGCGGAGGTTCGCGGGGAGCTGAAGCTTTCTTT | CASSGGSRGAEAFF
NA | TRBJ2-3 | NA | 12 | TRBV2 | TGTGCCAGCAGTGTTGAAGGGGATGAGCAGTATTTT | CASSVEGDEQYF
NA | TRBJ2-7 | NA | 15 | TRBV7-9 | TGTGCCAGCAGCTCCCGACGAGGGAGTGGATACGAGCAGTACTTC | CASSSRRGSGYEQYF
NA | TRBJ1-5 | NA | 15 | TRBV19 | TGTGCCAGTAGTCAAACAGGGACTAGCAATCAGCCCCAGCATTTT | CASSQTGTSNQPQHF
TRBD1 | TRBJ2-1 | NA | 13 | TRBV7-2 | TGTGCCAGCAGGAGGCAGGGGGCACAGGAGCAGTTCTTC | CASRRQGAQEQFF
TRBD1 | TRBJ1-4 | NA | 16 | TRBV7-9 | TGTGCCAGCAGCTTATCGGCCAGGGGGGGTTCGGGAAAACTGTTTTTT | CASSLSARGGSGKLFF
NA | TRBJ1-2 | NA | 12 | TRBV21-1 | TGTGCCAGGGGGAGACAGTGCTATGGCTACACCTTC | CARGRQCYGYTF
NA | TRBJ2-5 | few | 12 | TRBV5-1 | TGCGCCAGCAAGGCTTACCAAGAGACCCAGTACTTC | CASKAYQETQYF
NA | TRBJ1-1 | NA | 12 | TRBV7-2 | TGTGCCAGCAGCCATTCGGGTACTGAAGCTTTCTTT | CASSHSGTEAFF
NA | TRBJ1-1 | once | 13 | TRBV6-5 | TGTGCCAGCAAGAACACAGGCGGCACTGAAGCTTTCTTT | CASKNTGGTEAFF
TRBD2 | TRBJ2-5 | NA | 16 | TRBV6-6 | TGTGCCAGCACCGAACTAGCGGGAGGCCTCCAAGAGACCCAGTACTTC | CASTELAGGLQETQYF
TRBD1 | TRBJ2-7 | NA | 12 | TRBV2 | TGTGCCAGCTGGACAGGGGGCTACGAGCAGTACTTC | CASWTGGYEQYF
NA | TRBJ2-2 | NA | 16 | TRBV5-6 | TGTGCCAGCAGCACCAATAGCGGTGTGAACACCGGGGAGCTGTTTTTT | CASSTNSGVNTGELFF
TRBD1 | TRBJ2-1 | many | 16 | TRBV7-6 | TGTGCCAGCAGCCCGGGGACAGGGGGAATAGGCAATGAGCAGTTCTTC | CASSPGTGGIGNEQFF
NA | TRBJ2-1 | few | 14 | TRBV12-2 | TGTGCAAGTCGCTGCCAGGACTCCTACAATGAGCAGTTCTTC | CASRCQDSYNEQFF
NA | TRBJ1-6 | NA | 17 | TRBV27 | TGTGCCAGCAGTTCCCGGGGACAAGGTTTGGGTAATTCACCCCTCCACTTT | CASSSRGQGLGNSPLHF
NA | TRBJ2-5 | NA | 13 | TRBV19 | TGTGCCAGTAGTATCCTGGGTCAAGAGACCCAGTACTTC | CASSILGQETQYF
TRBD1 | TRBJ2-4 | NA | 13 | TRBV11-2 | TGTGCCAGCAGCCTTTGGACAGGGAAAAACGAGTACTTC | CASSLWTGKNEYF
NA | TRBJ1-1 | NA | 13 | TRBV6-1 | TGTGCCAGCAGTGCAACAGCGAACACTGAAGCTTTCTTT | CASSATANTEAFF
NA | TRBJ2-5 | NA | 16 | TRBV5-1 | TGCGCCAGCAGCTTGGGCTCCAACGTCTTAGGGGAGACCCAGTACTTC | CASSLGSNVLGETQYF
TRBD2 | TRBJ2-7 | few | 19 | TRBV4-2 | TGTGCCAGCAGCCAAGATTGGCTAGCGGGCCGTAAAATTCCCTACGAGCAGTACTTC | CASSQDWLAGRKIPYEQYF
NA | TRBJ1-3 | NA | 15 | TRBV30 | TGTGCCTGGAGTCGGAAGACGGGCTCTGGAAACACCATATATTTT | CAWSRKTGSGNTIYF
NA | TRBJ2-3 | NA | 14 | TRBV10-3 | TGTGCCATCAGCCTCGGGACTGTTATGGATACGCAGTATTTT | CAISLGTVMDTQYF
TRBD2 | TRBJ2-3 | NA | 17 | TRBV5-1 | TGCGCCAGCAGCTTGGGTCCGCTAGCGGGAGACTCAGATACGCAGTATTTT | CASSLGPLAGDSDTQYF
NA | TRBJ1-1 | NA | 13 | TRBV5-1 | TGCGCCAGCAGAACTGGGTTTGGCACTGAAGCTTTCTTT | CASRTGFGTEAFF
TRBD1 | TRBJ2-1 | NA | 14 | TRBV2 | TGTGCCAGCAGTGACGGGACAGAATCTTCTGAGCAGTTCTTC | CASSDGTESSEQFF
NA | TRBJ1-6 | NA | 16 | TRBV5-6 | TGTGCCAGCAGCGGGGCGGCCGGGTTATATAATTCACCCCTCCACTTT | CASSGAAGLYNSPLHF
NA | TRBJ2-2 | NA | 13 | TRBV6-1 | TGTGCCGGCCTACAGGGCGTGGGCGGGGAGCTGTTTTTT | CAGLQGVGGELFF
NA | TRBJ1-3 | NA | 16 | TRBV18 | TGTGCCAGCTCACCAGTAACGGTACACTCTGGAAACACCATATATTTT | CASSPVTVHSGNTIYF
TRBD2 | TRBJ2-3 | once | 18 | TRBV4-3 | TGCGCCAGCAGCCAAGCCCCAGGGGCTAGCGGGCGCACAGATACGCAGTATTTT | CASSQAPGASGRTDTQYF
TRBD1 | TRBJ1-4 | few | 15 | TRBV30 | TGTGCCTGGAGTGCCTCGGACAGGGAGGGCGAAAAACTGTTTTTT | CAWSASDREGEKLFF